The 7 T cell receptor beta chains listed next were all sequenced from one sample in a study of blood T cell repertoires in COVID-19 (dated by TCRdb to about 2020). The library relied on the immunoSEQ multiplex PCR assay. TCRdb took over this immuneACCESS table, retaining in-frame rearrangements with V and J assigned. Such tables are incomplete; in checked studies, under half of the missing clones stem from an unresolved V gene, and the remainder is unexplained. The sample data list 60,000 or so clones, and 65% to 90% of these were observed just once. The top ten clones comprise around 19% of the sample. The specimen was peripheral blood. The receptors stem from a human donor in a cohort sampled during active COVID-19.

J is TRBJ1-1 and V is TRBV7-9; no definite D call. The length of the CDR3 is 16 residues. Trimming pared 5 bases from V and 3 bases from J, leaving 19 bases between. Germline V gene sequence: CDR1 SEHNR, CDR2 FQNEAQ (reference sequence). CDR3 in amino acids: CASSPFLERGDTEAFF. The DNA of the CDR3 is TGTGCCAGCAGCCCCTTCCTAGAGCGAGGCGACACTGAAGCTTTCTTT.

The CDR3 spells CASTPSGTSGGSGNEQFF. In DNA, the CDR3 is TGTGCCAGCACCCCTTCCGGGACTAGCGGGGGAAGTGGCAATGAGCAGTTCTTC. The rearrangement uses TRBV9 and TRBJ2-1; 14 bases line up with TRBD2. J gave up 6 bases and V 6 bases, and 14 bases lay outside the gene matches. The CDR3 totals 18 residues. Germline CDR1 reads SGDLS; CDR2 reads YYNGEE.

The chain uses TRBV15 and TRBJ1-1; the match to TRBD1 covers 10 bases. The CDR3 spans 13 residues. CDR1 and CDR2 from the germline V gene are LNHNV and YYDKDF (reference sequence). The junction had 5 bases not matched to a gene; V was cut back by 8 bases and J by 5 bases. In DNA, the CDR3 is TGTGCCACCGCCCGGGACAGGGGTACTGAAGCTTTCTTT. Protein sequence: CATARDRGTEAFF.

This chain connects TRBV7-6 to TRBJ2-7, with 10 bases identical to TRBD2. V gave up 0 bases and J gave up 1 base; unmatched junction bases: 3. Per the germline V gene, CDR1 is SGHVS and CDR2 is FNYEAQ. The CDR3 is 16 residues long. CDR3 residues: CASSLASGGISYEQYF. CDR3 sequence (DNA): TGTGCCAGCAGCTTAGCTAGCGGGGGGATTTCCTACGAGCAGTACTTC.

The J gene is TRBJ2-1, the V gene TRBV18, with D maybe TRBD2 (6 bases). Trimming left V 3 bases short and J 5 bases short, with 20 bases between. This CDR3 has 17 residues. CDR1 and CDR2 (germline): KGHSH, LQKENI. CDR3 coding DNA: TGTGCCAGCTCACCCGACCGGGGGTTCGTCCAAAACAATGAGCAGTTCTTC. Translating it yields CASSPDRGFVQNNEQFF.

The chain couples TRBV5-4 to TRBJ1-4, with 8 bases lining up with TRBD1. J was trimmed by 5 bases and V by 4 bases; bases with no gene match: 4. The CDR3 length is 14 residues. In germline, CDR1 is SGHNT, CDR2 YYREEE (reference sequence). CDR3 in amino acids: CASSRRQGNEKLFF. In DNA form, the CDR3 reads TGTGCCAGCAGCCGGCGACAGGGGAATGAAAAACTGTTTTTT.

The chain uses TRBV7-9 and TRBJ2-7; 8 positions match TRBD2. V was pared by 3 bases and J by 5 bases, with 6 bases of the junction left unmatched. Per germline, CDR1 SEHNR and CDR2 FQNEAQ (reference sequence). The CDR3 spans 14 residues. CDR3 bases: TGTGCCAGCAGCTTCGGGGTTAGCGGGGACGAGCAGTACTTC. Translating it yields CASSFGVSGDEQYF.